This T cell receptor (beta chain) was recorded in a study of cytomegalovirus exposure and HLA in healthy donors. Points from the study as a whole: Being productive about 90% or about 30% of the time was typical of most TCR beta V segments in an earlier analysis. On later analysis, the bulk of CMV-associated TCR beta chains appeared to be HLA-restricted.

13 Jbeta primers and 60 Vbeta primers were used for the PCR. Under the authors' procedure: A later analysis tallied some 80 million unique TCR beta chains, 10 million to 12 million of them shared. Here immunoSEQ multiplex PCR was the method, and the copy in TCRdb shows in-frame clones only, minus some. For V, J and clone size, that table is used; D and trimming come from the DNA. Found here are 200,000 to 250,000 clones, 82% of them singletons; the top ten hold 5% to 6.5%. To note about this clone: Antigen unknown.

Germline assignment: CDR1 SGDLS and CDR2 YYNGEE. The ends were cut back, 3 bases at V and 5 bases at J, with 12 bases in the middle. The CDR3 consists of 14 residues. The chain recombines TRBV9 with TRBJ2-4; D is perhaps TRBD2 (5 bases). Sequenced sample: PBMCs. The receptor was derived from a woman aged 40-49 years in good health and CMV-seropositive. The CDR3 spells CASSARAGENIQYF. CDR3 in DNA: TGTGCCAGCAGCGCGAGGGCAGGAGAAAACATTCAGTACTTC.